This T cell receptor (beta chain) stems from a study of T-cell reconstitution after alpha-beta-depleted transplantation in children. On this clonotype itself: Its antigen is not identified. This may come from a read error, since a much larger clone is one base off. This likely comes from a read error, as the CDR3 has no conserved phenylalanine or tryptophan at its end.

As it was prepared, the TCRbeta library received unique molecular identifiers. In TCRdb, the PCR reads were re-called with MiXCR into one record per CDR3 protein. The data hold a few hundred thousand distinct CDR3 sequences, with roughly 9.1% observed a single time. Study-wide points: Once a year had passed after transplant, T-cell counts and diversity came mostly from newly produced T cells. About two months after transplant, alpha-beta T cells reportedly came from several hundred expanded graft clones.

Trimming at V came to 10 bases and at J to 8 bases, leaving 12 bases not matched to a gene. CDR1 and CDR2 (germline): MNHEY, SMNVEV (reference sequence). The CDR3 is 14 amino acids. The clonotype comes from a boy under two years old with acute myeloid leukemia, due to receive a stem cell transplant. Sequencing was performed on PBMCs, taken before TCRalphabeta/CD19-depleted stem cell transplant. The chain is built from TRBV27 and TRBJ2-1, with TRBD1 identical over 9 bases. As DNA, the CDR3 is TGTGCCACCTATTCCGGGACAGGGATCGATGAGCAGTTCCTC. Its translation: CATYSGTGIDEQFL.